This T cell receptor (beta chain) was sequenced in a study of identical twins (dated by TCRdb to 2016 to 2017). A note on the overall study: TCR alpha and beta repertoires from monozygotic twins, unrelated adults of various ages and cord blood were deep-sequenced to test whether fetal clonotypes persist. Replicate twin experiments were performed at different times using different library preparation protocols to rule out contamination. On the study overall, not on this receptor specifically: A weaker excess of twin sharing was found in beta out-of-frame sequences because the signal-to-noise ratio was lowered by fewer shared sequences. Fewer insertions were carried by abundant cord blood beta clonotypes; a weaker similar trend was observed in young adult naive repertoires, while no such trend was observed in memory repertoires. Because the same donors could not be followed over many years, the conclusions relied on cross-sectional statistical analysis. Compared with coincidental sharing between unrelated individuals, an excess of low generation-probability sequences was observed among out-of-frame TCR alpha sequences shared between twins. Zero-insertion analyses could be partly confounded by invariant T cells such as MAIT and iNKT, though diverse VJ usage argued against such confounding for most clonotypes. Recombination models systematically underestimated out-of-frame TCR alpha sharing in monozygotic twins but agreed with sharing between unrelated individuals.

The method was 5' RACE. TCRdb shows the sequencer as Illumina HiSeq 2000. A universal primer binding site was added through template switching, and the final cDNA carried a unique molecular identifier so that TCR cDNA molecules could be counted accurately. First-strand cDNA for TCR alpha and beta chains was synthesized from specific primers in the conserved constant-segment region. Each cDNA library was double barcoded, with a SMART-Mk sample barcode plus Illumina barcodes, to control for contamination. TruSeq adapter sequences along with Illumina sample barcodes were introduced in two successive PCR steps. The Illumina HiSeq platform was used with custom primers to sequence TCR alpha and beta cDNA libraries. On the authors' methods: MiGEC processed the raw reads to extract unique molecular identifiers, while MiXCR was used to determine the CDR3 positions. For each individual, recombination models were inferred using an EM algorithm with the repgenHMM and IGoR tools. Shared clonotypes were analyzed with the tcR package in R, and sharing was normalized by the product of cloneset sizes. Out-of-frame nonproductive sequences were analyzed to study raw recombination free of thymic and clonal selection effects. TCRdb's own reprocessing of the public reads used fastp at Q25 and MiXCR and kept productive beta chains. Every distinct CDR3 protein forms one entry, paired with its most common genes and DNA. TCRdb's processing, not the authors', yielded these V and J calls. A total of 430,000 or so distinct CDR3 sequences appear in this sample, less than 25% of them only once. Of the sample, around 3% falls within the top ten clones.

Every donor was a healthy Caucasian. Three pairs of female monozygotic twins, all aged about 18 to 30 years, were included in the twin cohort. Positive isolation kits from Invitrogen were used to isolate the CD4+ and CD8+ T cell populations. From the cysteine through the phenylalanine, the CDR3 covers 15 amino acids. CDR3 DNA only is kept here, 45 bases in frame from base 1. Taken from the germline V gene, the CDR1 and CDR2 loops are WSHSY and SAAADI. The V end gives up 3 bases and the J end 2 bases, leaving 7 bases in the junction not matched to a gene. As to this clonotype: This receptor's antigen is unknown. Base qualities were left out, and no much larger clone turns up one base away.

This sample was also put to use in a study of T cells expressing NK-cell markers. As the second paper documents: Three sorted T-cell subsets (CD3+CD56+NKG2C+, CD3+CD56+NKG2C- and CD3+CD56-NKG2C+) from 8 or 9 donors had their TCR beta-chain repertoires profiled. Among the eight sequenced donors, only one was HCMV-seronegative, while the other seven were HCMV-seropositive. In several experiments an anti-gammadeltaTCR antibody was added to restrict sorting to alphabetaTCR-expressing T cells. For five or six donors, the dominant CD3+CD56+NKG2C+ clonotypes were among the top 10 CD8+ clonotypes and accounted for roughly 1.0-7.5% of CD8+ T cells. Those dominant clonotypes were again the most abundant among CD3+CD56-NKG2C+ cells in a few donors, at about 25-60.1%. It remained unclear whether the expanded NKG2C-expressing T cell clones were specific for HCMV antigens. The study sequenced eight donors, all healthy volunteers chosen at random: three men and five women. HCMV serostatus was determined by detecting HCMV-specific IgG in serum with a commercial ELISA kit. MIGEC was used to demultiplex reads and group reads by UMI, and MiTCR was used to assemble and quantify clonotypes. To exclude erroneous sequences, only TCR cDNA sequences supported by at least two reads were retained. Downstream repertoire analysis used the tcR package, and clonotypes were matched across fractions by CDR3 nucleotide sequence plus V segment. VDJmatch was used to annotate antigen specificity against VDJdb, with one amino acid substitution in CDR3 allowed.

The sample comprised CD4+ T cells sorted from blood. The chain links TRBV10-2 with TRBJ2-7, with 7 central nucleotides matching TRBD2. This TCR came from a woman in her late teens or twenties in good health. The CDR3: CASSDSRDYPYEQYF. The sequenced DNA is TGCGCCAGCAGTGATTCCCGGGACTACCCCTACGAGCAGTACTTC.